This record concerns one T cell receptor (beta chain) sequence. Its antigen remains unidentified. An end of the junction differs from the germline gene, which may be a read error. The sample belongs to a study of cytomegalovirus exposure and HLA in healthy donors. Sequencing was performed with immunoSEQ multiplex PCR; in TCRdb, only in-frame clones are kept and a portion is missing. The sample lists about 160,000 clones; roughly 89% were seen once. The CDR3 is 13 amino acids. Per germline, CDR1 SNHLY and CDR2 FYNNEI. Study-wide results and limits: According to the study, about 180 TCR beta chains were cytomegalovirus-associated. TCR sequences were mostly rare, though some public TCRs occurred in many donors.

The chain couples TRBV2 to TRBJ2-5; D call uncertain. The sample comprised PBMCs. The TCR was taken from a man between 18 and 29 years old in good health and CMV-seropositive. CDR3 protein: CASSEDGFETQYF. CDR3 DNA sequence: TGTGCCAGCAGCGAAGACGGTTTCGAGACCCAGTACTTC.